A single sample is the source of the 29 T cell receptor beta chains below, sequenced in a study of blood T cell repertoires in COVID-19. Generated by immunoSEQ multiplex PCR, the TCRdb table keeps only in-frame clones and is missing some. The data hold around 170,000 clones, with approximately 91% observed a single time. Specimen: peripheral blood. All receptors derive from a man aged 45-60 years with acute or convalescent COVID-19.

V and J are TRBV29-1 and TRBJ2-7; 10 bases fit TRBD2. Germline CDR1 and CDR2: SQVTM and ANQGSEA. The CDR3 is made up of 13 amino acids. The junction had 4 bases not matched to a gene; V was cut back by 4 bases and J by 4 bases. For the CDR3, the DNA is TGCAGCGTTGGGAGCGGGAGGGGGTACGAGCAGTACTTC. Its translation: CSVGSGRGYEQYF.

In this sample, this clone turned up once. The chain employs TRBV2 and TRBJ2-1; tentatively, D is TRBD1 (5 bases). This CDR3 is 12 amino acids long. Germline V gene sequence: CDR1 SNHLY, CDR2 FYNNEI. V was clipped by 5 bases and J by 13 bases, with 15 bases between them. The CDR3 reads CASSRTGTLQFF. CDR3 sequence (DNA): TGTGCCAGCAGTAGAACAGGAACCCTCCAGTTCTTC.

DNA for the CDR3: TGTGCCAGCTCACCACCGCGGGGGGCCGTCACAGATACGCAGTATTTT. Amino acid sequence: CASSPPRGAVTDTQYF. This chain joins TRBV18 and TRBJ2-3; 8 bases map to TRBD2. The CDR3 is made up of 16 amino acids. The trim removed 0 bases at V and 2 bases at J, leaving 4 bases unmatched. Germline-derived CDR1 and CDR2 are KGHSH and LQKENI.

The V gene is TRBV6-1, the J gene TRBJ2-3, with D maybe TRBD2 (5 bases). The CDR3 runs 17 residues. V was clipped by 4 bases and J by 1 base, with 18 bases between them. CDR1 is MNHNS and CDR2 is SASEGT in the germline V gene. The CDR3 loop reads CASSVLPLGAGTDTQYF. CDR3 nucleotide sequence: TGTGCCAGCAGTGTCCTACCCCTGGGAGCGGGCACAGATACGCAGTATTTT.

This clone was observed a single time. This chain links TRBV28 with TRBJ2-5; perhaps TRBD1 as D (6 bases). Germline lookup yields CDR1 MDHEN and CDR2 SYDVKM. The CDR3 has 15 amino acids. V dropped 7 bases and J dropped 0 bases, with 15 bases sitting between them. CDR3 sequence reads: CASNLVGTYQETQYF. The CDR3 DNA reads as TGTGCCAGCAACCTCGTCGGGACATACCAAGAGACCCAGTACTTC.

This clone was seen only once. CDR3 coding DNA: TGCGCCAGCAGTCCTGGGACTAGCGGCTACAATGAGCAGTTCTTC. This gives the protein CASSPGTSGYNEQFF. The J gene is TRBJ2-1, the V gene TRBV5-1; 11 bases agree with TRBD2. V lost 5 bases, J lost 3 bases, and 4 bases stayed unmatched. Germline lookup yields CDR1 SGHRS and CDR2 YFSETQ. The length of the CDR3 is 15 residues.

V is TRBV4-2 and J is TRBJ2-7; 9 positions agree with TRBD2. With 4 bases clipped from V and 2 bases from J, the junction kept 6 bases outside the gene matches. The CDR3 covers 15 residues. Germline V lookup: CDR1 LGHNA, CDR2 YNFKEQ. CDR3 loop: CASSPSSGMAYEQYF. Here the CDR3 DNA reads TGTGCCAGCAGCCCATCTAGCGGGATGGCCTACGAGCAGTACTTC.

The chain's CDR3 is CATSRRLDWNEQFF. CDR3 in DNA: TGTGCCACCAGCCGCCGACTAGACTGGAATGAGCAGTTCTTC. The chain employs TRBV15 and TRBJ2-1, with TRBD2 as a possible D gene (6 bases). The CDR3 totals 14 residues. The V gene lost 5 bases and the J gene lost 7 bases, with 15 bases spanning the gap. Germline CDR1 reads LNHNV; CDR2 reads YYDKDF (reference sequence).

To note about this clone: Other DNA sequences in this sample translate to the same CDR3. The rearrangement joins TRBV3-1 (or the pseudogene TRBV3-2) to TRBJ1-5; D gene unclear. Germline CDR1 and CDR2: LGHDT and YNNKEL (reference sequence). Trimming pared 0 bases from V and 3 bases from J, leaving 6 bases between. This CDR3 contains 14 residues. CDR3 nucleotide sequence: TGTGCCAGCAGCCAAGATACGGTCAATCAGCCCCAGCATTTT. Translated, it gives CASSQDTVNQPQHF.

The chain combines TRBV28 with TRBJ1-5; 7 bases match TRBD1. The CDR3 covers 15 residues. V gave up 6 bases and J gave up 9 bases; unmatched junction bases: 14. The V gene's germline CDR1 is MDHEN and CDR2 SYDVKM. DNA for the CDR3: TGTGCCAGCAGGACACGGGACAGCGTTGTTGGGCCCCAGCATTTT. As protein: CASRTRDSVVGPQHF.

Here the CDR3 reads CASRYRTGGSYNEQFF. The CDR3 region has the DNA TGTGCCAGCAGGTACAGGACAGGGGGTTCCTACAATGAGCAGTTCTTC. V usage is TRBV6-5 and J usage is TRBJ2-1; 10 nucleotides align to TRBD1. The CDR3 has 16 residues. The germline V gene has CDR1 MNHEY and CDR2 SVGAGI. Trimming at V came to 6 bases and at J to 1 base, leaving 6 bases not matched to a gene.

This sequence joins TRBV5-6 and TRBJ2-5; maybe TRBD1 (5 bases). Trimming removed 3 bases from V and 1 base from J, with 10 bases in between. The CDR3 totals 14 residues. Germline-derived CDR1 and CDR2 are SGHDT and YYEEEE. CDR3 protein: CASSWVTAQETQYF. The CDR3 DNA is TGTGCCAGCAGCTGGGTGACAGCCCAAGAGACCCAGTACTTC. Complete variable domain (other parts from reference TRBV5-6 and TRBJ2-5): DAGVTQSPTHLIKTRGQQVTLRCSPKSGHDTVSWYQQALGQGPQFIFQYYEEEERQRGNFPDRFSGHQFPNYSSELNVNALLLGDSALYLCASSWVTAQETQYFGPGTRLLVL.

This rearrangement joins TRBV30 to TRBJ2-5; perhaps TRBD1 as D (6 bases). CDR1 and CDR2 from the germline V gene are GTSNPN and SVGIG (reference sequence). V shed 4 bases and J shed 1 base, with 16 bases lying between them. This CDR3 comprises 15 residues. The CDR3 DNA reads as TGTGCCTGGACCAGTCCCAGGGGATTCCAAGAGACCCAGTACTTC. Amino acid sequence: CAWTSPRGFQETQYF. The variable domain in full, with the rest retrieved from reference TRBV30 and TRBJ2-5, is SQTIHQWPATLVQPVGSPLSLECTVEGTSNPNLYWYRQAAGRGLQLLFYSVGIGQISSEVPQNLSASRPQDRQFILSSKKLLLSDSGFYLCAWTSPRGFQETQYFGPGTRLLVL.

The chain has TRBV28 and TRBJ1-4; D gene ambiguous. CDR1 and CDR2 (germline): MDHEN, SYDVKM. This CDR3 has 11 residues. Trimming took 10 bases from V and 10 from J, leaving 13 bases between them. The CDR3 coding sequence is TGTGCCATCCAGTGGGAGGGAAAACTGTTTTTT. Translated: CAIQWEGKLFF.

The gene calls are TRBV3-1 (or the pseudogene TRBV3-2) and TRBJ1-3, with 7 bases matching TRBD1. Unmatched junction bases numbered 6, after V lost 6 bases and J lost 4 bases. The CDR3 loop spans 14 amino acids. Looked up from germline, CDR1 is LGHDT and CDR2 is YNNKEL (reference sequence). Here the CDR3 DNA reads TGTGCCAGCAGTGTCGGGACAGCCGGAAACACCATATATTTT. This codes for CASSVGTAGNTIYF.

The chain links TRBV7-9 to TRBJ2-2; D is ambiguous. With 8 bases removed from V and 4 bases from J, the gap between germline ends came to 8 bases. The germline V gene encodes CDR1 SEHNR and CDR2 FQNEAQ (reference sequence). The CDR3 loop spans 12 amino acids. The CDR3 DNA is TGTGCCAGCCGAACCAGCACCGGGGAGCTGTTTTTT. This translates into CASRTSTGELFF.

The chain employs TRBV7-3 and TRBJ2-1, with a possible D match to TRBD2 (6 bases). Trimming removed 5 bases at V and 9 bases at J, with 8 bases between. The CDR3 has 11 residues. Germline V lookup: CDR1 SGHTA, CDR2 FQGTGA. The CDR3 DNA reads as TGTGCCAGCAGCCTGGGGGGTGAGCAGTTCTTC. This gives the protein CASSLGGEQFF.

The chain uses TRBV28 and TRBJ1-1, with 7 bases aligning to TRBD1. V dropped 8 bases and J dropped 2; count of bases not matched to a gene: 8. Germline V CDR1 and CDR2: MDHEN, SYDVKM. CDR3 length: 14 residues. CDR3 region: CASAEQGFNTEAFF. CDR3 sequence (DNA): TGTGCCAGCGCCGAACAGGGGTTTAACACTGAAGCTTTCTTT.

In its sample, this clone was seen a few times. The rearrangement uses TRBV11-2 and TRBJ1-1, with a weak D call TRBD1 (6 bases). CDR3 length: 13 residues. V was pared by 0 bases and J by 4 bases, with 6 bases between. Per germline, CDR1 SGHAT and CDR2 FQNNGV. As DNA, the CDR3 is TGTGCCAGCAGCTTAGAAGGGGGCACTGAAGCTTTCTTT. This translates into CASSLEGGTEAFF.

The chain joins TRBV18 to TRBJ2-1, with TRBD1 matching over 8 bases. Trimming removed 3 bases from V and 4 bases from J; junction bases left unmatched: 5. The CDR3 consists of 15 residues. Germline loops: CDR1 KGHSH, CDR2 LQKENI. The CDR3 nucleotides read TGTGCCAGCTCACCTGGACAGGGAAGGTACAATGAGCAGTTCTTC. This translates into CASSPGQGRYNEQFF.

This sequence joins TRBV28 and TRBJ2-5; possible D gene TRBD2, 6 bases. Germline loops: CDR1 MDHEN, CDR2 SYDVKM. This CDR3 is built from 13 residues. The germline V and J ends were trimmed by 6 bases and 2 bases, with 10 bases remaining between them. DNA for the CDR3: TGTGCCAGCAGCACTAGCAATCAAGAGACCCAGTACTTC. This sequence encodes CASSTSNQETQYF.

The V call is TRBV7-2, the J call TRBJ1-3; weak D call: TRBD1 (6 bases). Germline CDR1 SGHTA, CDR2 FQGNSA. CDR3 length: 11 residues. V was clipped by 8 bases and J by 8 bases, with 10 bases between them. The CDR3 DNA is TGTGCCAGCCAGGGGTGGGACACCATATATTTT. Residues: CASQGWDTIYF.

The chain recombines TRBV12-3 or TRBV12-4 with TRBJ2-4; D is possibly TRBD1 (6 bases). V was pared by 6 bases and J by 15 bases, with 21 bases between. CDR3 size: 13 residues. DNA of the CDR3: TGTGCCAGCAGCCTACACGACAGGCCATGGCCGTACTTC. Translation gives CASSLHDRPWPYF.

This chain connects TRBV6-2 or TRBV6-3 to TRBJ2-5; 12 bases are shared with TRBD2. V was clipped by 5 bases and J by 2 bases; unmatched bases: 9. CDR1 and CDR2 from the germline V gene are MNHEY and SVGEGT. The CDR3 extends over 17 amino acids. The CDR3 sequence is CASSRGLAGPPQETQYF. As DNA, the CDR3 is TGTGCCAGCAGTAGGGGACTAGCGGGTCCCCCTCAAGAGACCCAGTACTTC.

The genes are TRBV10-3 and TRBJ2-3; 11 bases map to TRBD2. The CDR3 has 18 residues. The junction had 11 bases not matched to a gene; V was cut back by 6 bases and J by 0 bases. Germline CDR1 and CDR2: ENHRY and SYGVKD. CDR3 sequence (DNA): TGTGCCATCAGCTACGTACCGACTAGCGGGGAGAGCACAGATACGCAGTATTTT. It is translated as CAISYVPTSGESTDTQYF.

The rearrangement links TRBV5-4 to TRBJ2-5; 8 bases map to TRBD2. V lost 2 bases, J lost 5 bases, and 11 bases stayed unmatched. Germline CDR1 SGHNT, CDR2 YYREEE (reference sequence). The CDR3 sequence is 16 residues long. The CDR3 DNA is TGTGCCAGCAGCTTTAGCATTACTAGCGGTAGGGAGACCCAGTACTTC. Protein product: CASSFSITSGRETQYF.

The rearrangement joins TRBV2 to TRBJ1-4, with 9 bases fitting TRBD1. The CDR3 contains 14 residues. Trimming took 6 bases from V and 5 from J; bases not matched to a gene: 4. Germline V gene sequence: CDR1 SNHLY, CDR2 FYNNEI. The CDR3 spells CASSGTGWNEKLFF. The DNA for the CDR3 is TGTGCCAGCAGCGGGACAGGGTGGAATGAAAAACTGTTTTTT.

The chain couples TRBV2 to TRBJ2-5; 11 bases align to TRBD2. The V gene's germline CDR1 is SNHLY and CDR2 FYNNEI. The V segment lost 6 bases and the J segment 2 bases; nucleotides outside the gene matches: 5. The CDR3 has 15 residues. CDR3 sequence: CASRIAGGRQETQYF. CDR3 coding DNA: TGTGCCAGCAGGATAGCGGGAGGGCGACAAGAGACCCAGTACTTC.

V usage is TRBV5-1 and J usage is TRBJ2-7; D is possibly TRBD2 (5 bases). Germline assignment: CDR1 SGHRS and CDR2 YFSETQ. V was shortened by 4 bases and J by 0 bases, with 14 bases between the two germline ends. The CDR3 totals 15 residues. Here the CDR3 DNA reads TGCGCCAGCAGCCCAGTCCCGGGGTTCTCCTACGAGCAGTACTTC. It codes for CASSPVPGFSYEQYF.